Presented here are 27 T cell receptor beta chains from one specimen sequenced in a study of vaccination and CD4 T cells after COVID-19. No antigen has been assigned to these receptors. At the Johns Hopkins FTIC core, DNA taken from cultured CD4+ T cells was sequenced by way of the Oncomine TCR Beta short-read assay. TCRdb re-analysed the PCR reads in MiXCR, keeping a single row per CDR3 protein. The profile covers 5,000 to 7,000 distinct CDR3 sequences, with nearly 35% appearing a single time and about 28% taken by the ten largest. The treatment: roughly 11-day PBMC culture with coronavirus spike peptide pools or control peptides (ViraFEST assay). The unexposed donor gave CD4+ T cells before the COVID-19 pandemic (2011-2018). The sequencing sample was made of CD4+ T cells from blood, cultured in vitro. The receptors were gathered from a human donor in good health.

J is TRBJ2-3 and V is TRBV9; 14 bases map to TRBD2. CDR1 is SGDLS and CDR2 is YYNGEE in the germline V gene. The junction had 9 bases not matched to a gene; V was cut back by 7 bases and J by 2 bases. There are 17 residues in the CDR3. The CDR3 region is CASGHWGLAGDTDTQYF. The CDR3 DNA sequence: TGTGCCAGCGGACACTGGGGACTAGCGGGGGACACAGATACGCAGTATTTT.

The J gene is TRBJ1-5, the V gene TRBV29-1; 10 positions agree with TRBD1. Trimming at V came to 5 bases and at J to 7 bases, leaving 8 bases not matched to a gene. The CDR3 runs to 14 residues. CDR1 is SQVTM, CDR2 ANQGSEA, per germline. For the CDR3, the DNA is TGCAGCGTTTCCGGGACAGGGGTTGACCAGCCCCAGCATTTT. Its translation: CSVSGTGVDQPQHF.

The gene calls are TRBV12-3 or TRBV12-4 and TRBJ1-1; D gene unclear. The CDR3 consists of 11 residues. Trimming removed 7 bases at V and 11 bases at J, with 14 bases between. CDR3: CASTDESQAFF. DNA of the CDR3: TGTGCCAGCACCGATGAGAGTCAGGCTTTCTTT.

A single count supports this clonotype. The chain carries TRBV2 and TRBJ1-4; D is uncertain. Trimming cost V 8 bases and J 4 bases, with 8 bases left between them. Germline CDR1 and CDR2: SNHLY and FYNNEI. The CDR3 has 12 amino acids. The CDR3 protein is CASGMGNEKLFF. The CDR3 DNA follows: TGTGCCAGCGGGATGGGTAATGAAAAACTGTTTTTT.

The rearrangement joins TRBV6-5 to TRBJ1-2; D is unclear. The germline V gene encodes CDR1 MNHEY and CDR2 SVGAGI. V lost 0 bases, J lost 8 bases, and 16 bases lay in between. The CDR3 contains 15 residues. CDR3 region: CASSYSQNEYTGYTF. The CDR3 region has the DNA TGTGCCAGCAGTTACTCTCAGAATGAATATACGGGCTACACCTTC.

This clonotype is large by share. The chain is built from TRBV5-1 and TRBJ1-2, with a tentative D call TRBD1 (5 bases). V lost 4 bases, J lost 10 bases, and 20 bases lay in between. CDR1 is SGHRS, CDR2 YFSETQ, per germline. The CDR3 spans 14 residues. CDR3 in DNA: TGCGCCAGCAGCCCAGGGTTTCTCCTTTCGGACTACACCTTC. This sequence encodes CASSPGFLLSDYTF. Looking up the rest from reference TRBV5-1 and TRBJ1-2 gives the full variable domain: KAGVTQTPRYLIKTRGQQVTLSCSPISGHRSVSWYQQTPGQGLQFLFEYFSETQRNKGNFPGRFSGRQFSNSRSEMNVSTLELGDSALYLCASSPGFLLSDYTFGSGTRLTVV.

This clonotype has just a few counts. The chain recombines TRBV20-1 with TRBJ2-7, with 8 bases fitting TRBD1. The CDR3 extends over 12 amino acids. Germline assignment: CDR1 DFQATT and CDR2 SNEGSKA (reference sequence). The CDR3 here is CSAQGASYEQYF. In DNA form, the CDR3 reads TGCAGCGCGCAGGGGGCGTCCTACGAGCAGTACTTC.

V and J are TRBV20-1 and TRBJ2-5; D is undetermined. Looked up from germline, CDR1 is DFQATT and CDR2 is SNEGSKA (reference sequence). V lost 3 bases to trimming and J lost 1 base, with 15 bases between them. The CDR3 totals 15 residues. CDR3: CSARLGLVRQETQYF. CDR3 DNA: TGCAGTGCTAGGCTTGGGCTGGTGCGCCAAGAGACCCAGTACTTC.

The rearrangement uses TRBV20-1 and TRBJ1-3; D is uncertain. With 0 bases removed from V and 0 bases from J, the gap between germline ends came to 9 bases. This CDR3 is 15 amino acids long. From germline, CDR1 is DFQATT and CDR2 SNEGSKA (reference sequence). The CDR3 protein is CSARDAGSSGNTIYF. The DNA of the CDR3 is TGCAGTGCTAGAGATGCGGGGTCCTCTGGAAACACCATATATTTT.

V gene TRBV11-2 combines with J gene TRBJ1-1; D not certain. Deletions cut 5 bases from V and 4 bases from J, with 14 bases between. The CDR3 contains 14 residues. Germline V CDR1 and CDR2: SGHAT, FQNNGV. CDR3 residues: CASSEVGTSTEAFF. DNA of the CDR3: TGTGCCAGCAGCGAAGTGGGTACGAGCACTGAAGCTTTCTTT. The full variable domain, with the rest looked up from reference TRBV11-2 and TRBJ1-1, is EAGVAQSPRYKIIEKRQSVAFWCNPISGHATLYWYQQILGQGPKLLIQFQNNGVVDDSQLPKDRFSAERLKGVDSTLKIQPAKLEDSAVYLCASSEVGTSTEAFFGQGTRLTVV.

V is TRBV18 and J is TRBJ1-1; 7 nucleotides match TRBD1. From germline, CDR1 is KGHSH and CDR2 LQKENI. The V and J ends lost 1 base and 0 bases, in that order; junction bases with no gene match: 5. This CDR3 comprises 16 residues. The CDR3 protein is CASSPRGRGMNTEAFF. The CDR3 DNA is TGTGCCAGCTCACCACGGGGCAGGGGGATGAACACTGAAGCTTTCTTT.

This clonotype appeared a single time. The V call is TRBV18, the J call TRBJ2-7, with D hard to call. There are 11 residues in the CDR3. The V gene's germline CDR1 is KGHSH and CDR2 LQKENI. V was trimmed by 5 bases and J by 5 bases, leaving 7 bases between them. Here the CDR3 DNA reads TGTGCCAGCTCAGAAGGGCACGAGCAGTACTTC. Amino acid sequence: CASSEGHEQYF.

CDR3 DNA sequence: TGTGCCAGCAAATACCCTCTCCGGGGGGAGGGGTATAGCAATCAGCCCCAGCATTTT. Its protein is CASKYPLRGEGYSNQPQHF. The rearrangement links TRBV28 to TRBJ1-5, with D possibly TRBD1 on 5 matching bases. V was cut by 7 bases and J by 0 bases, with 25 bases left in between. There are 19 residues in the CDR3. Germline V gene lookup returns CDR1 MDHEN and CDR2 SYDVKM.

Note on this clonotype: An end of the junction differs from the germline gene, which may be a read error. The chain links TRBV20-1 to TRBJ1-5; D gene unclear. This CDR3 has 14 amino acids. Germline values: CDR1 DFQATT, CDR2 SNEGSKA (reference sequence). CDR3 protein: CSASNVQANRPQHF. The CDR3 nucleotides read TGCAGTGCTAGTAATGTCCAGGCCAATCGGCCCCAGCATTTT.

This sequence joins TRBV20-1 and TRBJ1-4; no definite D call. V gave up 5 bases and J gave up 8 bases, with 12 bases separating them. This CDR3 spans 12 amino acids. Germline CDR1 reads DFQATT; CDR2 reads SNEGSKA (reference sequence). The chain's CDR3 is CSARDDTEKLFF. Written as DNA, the CDR3 is TGCAGTGCTCGGGATGACACAGAAAAACTGTTTTTT.

By share of the sample, this clonotype is medium-sized. The chain joins TRBV7-3 to TRBJ2-2, with no clear D. V was cut by 1 base and J by 4 bases, with 10 bases left in between. Germline V gene data show CDR1 as SGHTA and CDR2 as FQGTGA. The CDR3 sequence is 15 residues long. The CDR3 spells CASSLRGLGTGELFF. DNA of the CDR3: TGTGCCAGCAGCTTAAGGGGTCTCGGCACCGGGGAGCTGTTTTTT.

This clonotype was counted only a few times. The chain joins TRBV20-1 to TRBJ2-3; D uncertain. Germline V CDR1 and CDR2: DFQATT, SNEGSKA (reference sequence). The length of the CDR3 is 10 residues. V was clipped by 5 bases and J by 10 bases, with 10 bases between them. The DNA for the CDR3 is TGCAGTGCTGGCAGGATCTCGCAGTATTTT. It is translated as CSAGRISQYF.

The chain employs TRBV6-5 and TRBJ2-5; D gene uncertain. Germline V gene data show CDR1 as MNHEY and CDR2 as SVGAGI. With 2 bases removed from V and 2 bases from J, the gap between germline ends came to 15 bases. This CDR3 has 16 residues. Here the CDR3 DNA reads TGTGCCAGCAGTTACCCTCTTTGGGGTGAACAAGAGACCCAGTACTTC. Protein: CASSYPLWGEQETQYF.

This clonotype has more than one count but fewer than ten. The chain has TRBV10-3 and TRBJ2-7; D assignment may be TRBD1 or TRBD2 (6 bases each). The ends were cut back, 4 bases at V and 2 bases at J, with 15 bases in the middle. CDR1 and CDR2 (germline): ENHRY, SYGVKD. This CDR3 region has 15 residues. The CDR3, as DNA: TGTGCCATCAGTGGCACAGGGAGGTCTACCTACGAGCAGTACTTC. It codes for CAISGTGRSTYEQYF.

This chain uses TRBV9 with TRBJ2-3; D unresolved. Germline CDR1 SGDLS, CDR2 YYNGEE. CDR3 size: 12 residues. V was clipped by 0 bases and J by 1 base, with 0 bases between them. CDR3 sequence: CASSVGTDTQYF. The DNA of the CDR3 is TGTGCCAGCAGCGTAGGCACAGATACGCAGTATTTT.

This clonotype has only a few counts. The genes are TRBV20-1 and TRBJ2-3, with no clear D. Between the trimmed V and J ends, which lost 6 bases and 3 bases, there was a span of 16 bases. There are 14 residues in the CDR3. Germline lookup yields CDR1 DFQATT and CDR2 SNEGSKA (reference sequence). CDR3 region: CSAPRLGITDTQYF. CDR3 nucleotides: TGCAGTGCCCCCCGACTGGGGATAACAGATACGCAGTATTTT.

This chain joins TRBV5-1 and TRBJ2-5; 8 bases fit TRBD2. Germline CDR1 is SGHRS and CDR2 is YFSETQ. V trimming: 5 bases; J trimming: 5 bases; junction bases outside the gene matches: 11. The CDR3 is made up of 15 amino acids. For the CDR3, the DNA is TGCGCCAGCAGTAGGGGTAGCGGGGCGGAGGAGACCCAGTACTTC. Its translation: CASSRGSGAEETQYF.

This clonotype was detected a few times. The chain has TRBV6-5 and TRBJ2-1; D ambiguous. Per germline, CDR1 MNHEY and CDR2 SVGAGI. This CDR3 is built from 14 residues. V was shortened by 0 bases and J by 7 bases, with 10 bases between the two germline ends. CDR3 sequence (DNA): TGTGCCAGCAGTTACTCACACTTGAGGAATGAGCAGTTCTTC. It is translated as CASSYSHLRNEQFF.

The count of this clonotype is one. This chain connects TRBV5-1 to TRBJ1-2; no clear D. Germline V lookup: CDR1 SGHRS, CDR2 YFSETQ. Trimming left V 0 bases short and J 2 bases short, with 8 bases between. The CDR3 has 14 amino acids. CDR3 loop: CASSLAIENYGYTF. CDR3 coding DNA: TGCGCCAGCAGCTTGGCGATAGAAAACTATGGCTACACCTTC. Variable domain in full (rest from reference TRBV5-1 and TRBJ1-2): KAGVTQTPRYLIKTRGQQVTLSCSPISGHRSVSWYQQTPGQGLQFLFEYFSETQRNKGNFPGRFSGRQFSNSRSEMNVSTLELGDSALYLCASSLAIENYGYTFGSGTRLTVV.

The V and J genes are TRBV5-5 and TRBJ2-5, with D possibly being TRBD2 (7 bases). CDR1 SGHKS and CDR2 YYEKEE come from the germline V gene (reference sequence). Trimming removed 2 bases from V and 3 bases from J, with 11 bases in between. The CDR3 is 14 residues long. CDR3: CASSLQGGEETQYF. CDR3 nucleotides: TGTGCCAGCAGCTTACAGGGAGGGGAAGAGACCCAGTACTTC.

This clonotype was detected a few times. The rearrangement joins TRBV6-5 to TRBJ1-5, with D perhaps matching TRBD1 (5 bases). Trimming cost V 0 bases and J 4 bases, with 10 bases left between them. The CDR3 runs to 15 residues. CDR1 and CDR2 from the germline V gene are MNHEY and SVGAGI. The CDR3 bases are TGTGCCAGCAGTTACTCTGGGGGTTATAATCAGCCCCAGCATTTT. It codes for CASSYSGGYNQPQHF.

This clonotype was seen a few times. The chain links TRBV20-1 to TRBJ2-7; D might be TRBD2 (9 bases). The CDR3 has 17 amino acids. Germline V lookup: CDR1 DFQATT, CDR2 SNEGSKA (reference sequence). V was cut by 0 bases and J by 5 bases, with 23 bases left in between. In DNA form, the CDR3 reads TGCAGTGCTAGAGATCAGGGGGCGGGAGGGGTAGGTGACGAGCAGTACTTC. Protein: CSARDQGAGGVGDEQYF.